The text below deals with one T cell receptor beta chain. This clone was observed a handful of times. The target of this receptor is not known. Base quality data are lacking; no much larger clone is found one base away. Using the deep immunoSEQ assay, multiplex PCR amplified TCR CDR3 regions from genomic DNA. Extracted genomic DNA from each cell subset was distributed evenly across all wells of several immunoSEQ 96-well plates, and each plate was treated as a replicate. For unsorted PBMC, each replicate PCR was loaded with about 270 ng genomic DNA, equivalent to some 27,000 T cell genomes. Genomic DNA from unsorted PBMC was sequenced over ten immunoSEQ deep assay plates. Purified libraries were measured with a Qubit 3.0 fluorometer, size-checked on a Bioanalyzer 2100, and measured again with the KAPA Library Quantification kit. Every immunoSEQ 96-well plate was sequenced on a dedicated single-read 150-cycle Illumina NextSeq 550 flow cell. The paper's data handling went like this. The immunoSEQ output contained only junctional sequences without quality scores, so filtering could not match that applied to full-length reads. Sequences were annotated with PyIR, a Python wrapper for IgBLAST v1.9, using IMGT germline references to assign V/J genes and CDR3. Reads were filtered out if the reads had weak V/J assignments (E-value above 1e-6), no CDR3, stop codons, out-of-frame junctions, or ambiguous translated residues. V3J clonotypes were defined as sequences sharing the same inferred V gene, J gene, and CDR3 amino acid sequence. Percentage overlap between repertoires was calculated by dividing the number of shared unique clonotypes by the size of the smaller repertoire. Repertoire richness was assessed with RTK rarefaction, the Chao1 estimator, and Recon v2.1 estimates of unobserved clonotypes. Here the immuneACCESS table is served through TCRdb, limited to in-frame sequences with V and J called. Missing clones are a known gap in these copies; in checked studies unresolved V genes cover under half, and the rest lacks a known reason. V and J calls and clone size follow that table, whereas D and trimming were derived from the DNA. Across this sample there are about 96,000 clones, with 40% to 55% seen only once. Around 15% of the sample goes to the ten largest clones.

The data were taken from a study of shared clonotypes between healthy human individuals (dated by TCRdb to 2018 to 2021). At the level of the whole study: The cohort comprised a couple of women and a few men aged 18 to 49 years. Blood TCR repertoires of five healthy adults were deeply sequenced to estimate repertoire size and the extent of clonotype sharing between individuals. Different laboratories and diverse techniques were used to prepare libraries and sequence TCR repertoires, to increase sequencing depth and limit assay-specific biases. Per donor, leukapheresis produced somewhere between about 0.9 and 9.5 billion PBMCs. Points the paper makes about the study in general: Because the study included a small number of donors, the genetic and exposure-history diversity represented was limited. Sampling was restricted to blood, and TCR repertoires in tissue are likely to differ from TCR repertoires in blood. Pairwise subsampling indicated that sequencing depth was expected to affect the degree of clonotype sharing among donors.

Including cysteine and phenylalanine, the CDR3 has 13 amino acids. The read is trimmed to its CDR3 DNA, 39 bases read in frame from base 1. V and J lose 6 bases and 5 bases, and a span of 14 bases separates them. In the germline V gene, CDR1 corresponds to SGHTA and CDR2 to FQGNSA. The donors were healthy, HIV-negative adults who had no recently reported acute infections or vaccinations. Every donor was a Caucasian adult living in Nashville, Tennessee, USA. For unsorted samples, tens of millions of PBMCs were counted and genomic DNA was extracted with the QIAamp DNA Blood Mini kit. Blood was obtained by leukapheresis, after which PBMCs were separated by Ficoll-Histopaque density gradient centrifugation and cryopreserved in liquid nitrogen vapor phase.

The sequence links TRBV7-2 to TRBJ2-7, with a tentative D call of TRBD1 or TRBD2, each matching 5 bases. The sample consisted of PBMCs. The TCR comes from a woman aged 40-49 years in good health. Some clones in this sample may be carry-over from other donors' samples. The DNA sequence is TGTGCCAGCAGGTACACCGGGACCCACGAGCAGTACTTC. This yields the protein CASRYTGTHEQYF.